Each of the 5 T cell receptor beta chains below was sequenced from the same sample in a study of blood T cells in healthy people across ages. Sample-barcoded 5' priming and a J-beta primer mix drove a second PCR of roughly 7 to 11 cycles. MiXCR was run by TCRdb on the 5' RACE reads, yielding one entry per CDR3 protein. The sample has 450,000 to 700,000 distinct CDR3 sequences; about 25% are singletons. Sample: blood. All receptors derive from an older woman in good health.

The rearrangement uses TRBV7-2 and TRBJ1-5; D gene uncertain. CDR3 length equals 15 residues. In germline, CDR1 is SGHTA, CDR2 FQGNSA. Trimming shortened V by 1 base and J by 5 bases, and 12 bases separated the two germline ends. The CDR3 DNA is TGTGCCAGCAGCTTAGGTCTAAGGGAACATCAGCCCCAGCATTTT. As protein: CASSLGLREHQPQHF.

The CDR3 sequence is CASGGFAAGELFF. The CDR3 nucleotides are TGTGCCAGCGGGGGTTTTGCCGCCGGGGAGCTGTTTTTT. The V gene is TRBV3-1, the J gene TRBJ2-2; either TRBD1 or TRBD2 may supply D (5 bases each). CDR3 size: 13 residues. Germline V gene sequence: CDR1 LGHDT, CDR2 YNNKEL (reference sequence). V gave up 8 bases and J gave up 6 bases, with 13 bases separating them. Filled out from reference TRBV3-1 and TRBJ2-2, the complete variable domain reads DTAVSQTPKYLVTQMGNDKSIKCEQNLGHDTMYWYKQDSKKFLKIMFSYNNKELIINETVPNRFSPKSPDKAHLNLHINSLELGDSAVYFCASGGFAAGELFFGEGSRLTVL.

This clonotype appeared a few times. This rearrangement joins TRBV12-3 or TRBV12-4 to TRBJ2-1; TRBD2 matches 13 bases. The CDR3 has 15 residues. V was clipped by 5 bases and J by 6 bases; unmatched bases: 4. The CDR3 sequence is CASSRLAGGPNEQFF. CDR3 in DNA: TGTGCCAGCAGTCGACTAGCGGGGGGCCCCAATGAGCAGTTCTTC.

The chain uses TRBV7-2 and TRBJ1-2; D is unclear. V gave up 1 base and J gave up 0 bases, with 9 bases separating them. The germline V gene has CDR1 SGHTA and CDR2 FQGNSA. The CDR3 length is 15 residues. The DNA for the CDR3 is TGTGCCAGCAGCTTAGTTCGTGAAGCTAACTATGGCTACACCTTC. It encodes CASSLVREANYGYTF.

This clonotype was found a few times. The chain links TRBV12-3 or TRBV12-4 to TRBJ2-1, with D tentatively TRBD2 (5 bases). This CDR3 has 14 residues. V shed 7 bases and J shed 3 bases, with 13 bases lying between them. The CDR3 bases are TGTGCCAGCAAGCGGCTAGATCACTACAATGAGCAGTTCTTC. Translating gives CASKRLDHYNEQFF.